This TCR beta chain was recorded in a study of type 1 regulatory T cells. Study overall: This in vitro CD4 product, T-allo10, is enriched for Tr1 cells and alloantigen-specific.

A single record per CDR3 protein comes from TCRdb applying MiXCR to the reads. The table lists about 71,000 distinct CDR3 sequences, roughly 20% of them singletons, with less than 10% in the top ten. Study conclusions and caveats: Type 1 regulatory T cells had a more restricted TCR repertoire than non-type 1 regulatory T cells.

For this clonotype: What it binds is not known.

The V gene lost 3 bases and the J gene lost 3 bases, with 9 bases spanning the gap. This CDR3 spans 13 amino acids. CDR1 and CDR2 (germline): DFQATT, SNEGSKA (reference sequence). The sequence was collected from a human donor in good health. This chain connects TRBV20-1 to TRBJ1-5; D not resolved. Material: cultured type 1 regulatory T (Tr1) cells, either the whole culture or a sorted fraction (not recorded which). The CDR3 sequence is CSASLPFNQPQHF. DNA of the CDR3: TGCAGTGCTAGTCTCCCTTTCAATCAGCCCCAGCATTTT.